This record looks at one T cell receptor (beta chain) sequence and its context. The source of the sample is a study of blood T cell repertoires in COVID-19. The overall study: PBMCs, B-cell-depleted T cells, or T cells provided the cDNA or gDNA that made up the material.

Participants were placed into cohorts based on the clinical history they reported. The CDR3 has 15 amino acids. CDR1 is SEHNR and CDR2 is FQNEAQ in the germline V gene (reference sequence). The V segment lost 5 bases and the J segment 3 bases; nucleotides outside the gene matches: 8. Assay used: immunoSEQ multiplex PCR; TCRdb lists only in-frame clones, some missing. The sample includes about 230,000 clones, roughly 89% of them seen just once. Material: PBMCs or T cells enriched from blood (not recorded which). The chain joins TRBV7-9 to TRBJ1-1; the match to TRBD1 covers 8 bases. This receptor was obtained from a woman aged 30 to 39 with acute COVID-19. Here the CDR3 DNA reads TGTGCCAGCAGCAGAGGGACAGGAGGGGACACTGAAGCTTTCTTT. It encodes CASSRGTGGDTEAFF. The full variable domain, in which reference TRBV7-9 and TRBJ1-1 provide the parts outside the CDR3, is DTGVSQNPRHKITKRGQNVTFRCDPISEHNRLYWYRQTLGQGPEFLTYFQNEAQLEKSRLLSDRFSAERPKGSFSTLEIQRTEQGDSAMYLCASSRGTGGDTEAFFGQGTRLTVV.